This T cell receptor (beta chain) was identified during a study of CXCR3-negative and CXCR3-positive naive CD8 T cells (dated by TCRdb to the late 2010s). Regarding the complete study: Approximately 130 million TRB reads were obtained in total, roughly 1.5 +/- 0.3 million reads per library. Diversity and physicochemical repertoire analyses were performed on around 10 donors pooled from two independent experiments. TRBV-TRBJ cluster analysis included naive subsets from a handful of donors and memory cells from 3 donors.

For every CD8+ T cell subset, approximately 300,000 cells were flow-sorted straight into RLT lysis buffer, and each subset was sorted in triplicate. To keep memory contaminants out, a stringent definition of naive CD8+ T cells was applied: CD45RO-CCR7+CD27+CD95-. Peripheral blood mononuclear cells were isolated from buffy coats by standard density gradient centrifugation. A FACSAria III was used to flow-sort naive CXCR3-negative and CXCR3-positive CD8+ T cells. Total RNA was extracted from sorted cells with an RNeasy Mini Kit. The sequencer listed for this sample is NextSeq 550. The Human TCR Profiling Kit (MiLaboratory) was used to prepare UMI-labeled 5' RACE TRB cDNA libraries. cDNA synthesis used the entire amount of extracted RNA, and PCR amplification then used the entire amount of cDNA produced. Libraries were prepared in parallel with an identical number of PCR cycles. In the source study's methods: MIGEC and MiXCR extracted about 50,000 +/- 10,000 unique UMI-labeled TRB cDNA molecules per library, requiring at least two reads per UMI. On average, each library contained approximately 40,000 +/- 10,000 functional in-frame TRB CDR3 nucleotide clonotypes without stop codons. After each sample was downsampled to 5000 UMI-labeled TRB molecules, VDJtools was used to calculate diversity metrics such as normalized Shannon-Wiener and Chao1. VDJtools was used to calculate clonotype-size-weighted physicochemical properties of the central five CDR3 residues, namely interaction energy, strength, volume and Kidera factor 4. Following TCRdb reprocessing, every CDR3 protein sequence forms one entry, and DNA is not provided. TCRdb, not the authors, supplied the V and J calls. The sample table records 55,000 to 75,000 distinct CDR3 sequences. 0.8% of the sample is held by the ten biggest clonotypes.

The research as a whole found: Repertoire diversity was comparably high in both naive subsets but much lower in memory CD8+ T cells. Compared with CXCR3-negative naive cells, CXCR3-positive naive cells had TRB CDR3s with higher hydrophobicity (lower Kidera factor 4), lower energy, and higher strength and volume indices. Within the same donor, TRBV-TRBJ usage looked similar between naive CXCR3-negative and CXCR3-positive cells, but memory cells had distinct patterns. Because surface CD5, which is linked to self-reactivity in mice, was comparable between the naive subsets, TCR interaction strength was also inferred from TRB CDR3 physicochemical properties. Freshly isolated PBMCs were used for most assays because CXCR3 expression went down partially after cryopreservation.

On this clonotype: This receptor's antigen is unknown.

The CDR3 numbers 16 residues from cysteine through phenylalanine. The coding DNA is unavailable. The germline V gene specifies SGHDT as CDR1 and YYEEEE as CDR2. The sequence is built from TRBV5-6 and TRBJ2-1; the D call of TRBD2 rests on TCRdb alone, since no DNA is present to check it. This TCR was sampled from a human donor in good health. Some clones in this sample may be carry-over from other donors' samples. The sequenced sample consisted of naive CXCR3+ CD8+ T cells from blood. The cell subset or site label, as the study defines it: CD45RO-CCR7+CD27+CD95- naive CD8+ T cells expressing CXCR3 (TNR3+). CDR3 loop: CASSPRLAGGPDEQFF. The full variable domain, with segments outside the CDR3 supplied by the reference TRBV5-6 and TRBJ2-1 proteins, appears as DAGVTQSPTHLIKTRGQQVTLRCSPKSGHDTVSWYQQALGQGPQFIFQYYEEEERQRGNFPDRFSGHQFPNYSSELNVNALLLGDSALYLCASSPRLAGGPDEQFFGPGTRLTVL.